The 27 T cell receptor beta chains presented below share a single source sample, sequenced in a study of blood T cell repertoires in COVID-19. Here immunoSEQ multiplex PCR was the method, and the copy in TCRdb shows in-frame clones only, minus some. This sample yields 450,000 to 600,000 clones, of which roughly nine tenths are seen a single time; roughly 0.72% belongs to the top ten. The sequenced sample consisted of PBMCs or T cells enriched from blood (not recorded which). These receptors were obtained from a woman aged 18-35 years who had recovered from COVID-19.

The chain links TRBV7-8 to TRBJ2-2; 11 positions agree with TRBD2. The germline V gene has CDR1 SGHVS and CDR2 FQNEAQ. V gave up 1 base and J gave up 5 bases; unmatched junction bases: 6. The CDR3 sequence is 17 residues long. This CDR3 is CASSLGIAGGQTGELFF. In DNA, the CDR3 is TGTGCCAGCAGCTTAGGGATAGCGGGGGGGCAAACCGGGGAGCTGTTTTTT.

V usage is TRBV3-1 (or the pseudogene TRBV3-2) and J usage is TRBJ1-6; possibly TRBD1 for D (5 bases). V dropped 4 bases and J dropped 7 bases, with 14 bases sitting between them. From germline, CDR1 is LGHDT and CDR2 YNNKEL (reference sequence). The CDR3 is made up of 15 amino acids. The CDR3 bases are TGTGCCAGCAGCCCCCTCGCAGGGCCAAATTCACCCCTCCACTTT. Its translation is CASSPLAGPNSPLHF.

The chain links TRBV12-2 to TRBJ2-5; no check of the table's D call, TRBD1, against the DNA was made. TRBV12-2 counts as a pseudogene. The CDR3 consists of 15 residues. The DNA for the CDR3 is TGTGCAAGTCGCTTAGATCGTCAGGGGAATATCTCCCAGTACTTC. This translates into CASRLDRQGNISQYF.

This clone has a single count. The rearrangement links TRBV4-1 to TRBJ1-6; a possible D gene is TRBD1 (5 bases). Trimming removed 4 bases at V and 2 bases at J, with 15 bases between. CDR1 MGHRA and CDR2 YSYEKL come from the germline V gene. The CDR3 length is 17 residues. The DNA of the CDR3 is TGCGCCAGCAGCCTCCTCATCTCGACAGCCTATAATTCACCCCTCCACTTT. Protein sequence: CASSLLISTAYNSPLHF.

The rearrangement joins TRBV21-1 to TRBJ2-3; the D call TRBD1 from the table was never checked on the DNA. TRBV21-1 is a listed pseudogene. The CDR3 spans 14 residues. The CDR3 bases are TGTGCCAGCAGTCGGACAGGGGTGGCAGATACGCAGTATTTT. Its protein is CASSRTGVADTQYF.

The DNA of the CDR3 is TGTGCCAGCAGCTCGCTGCCTGGGACTAGCGGGGGTTACGAGCAGTACTTC. Translation: CASSSLPGTSGGYEQYF. The rearrangement uses TRBV7-8 and TRBJ2-7; 14 nucleotides align to TRBD2. CDR3 size: 17 residues. V trimming: 4 bases; J trimming: 4 bases; junction bases outside the gene matches: 9. In germline, CDR1 is SGHVS, CDR2 FQNEAQ.

The chain employs TRBV7-9 and TRBJ2-7; no clear D. CDR3 length: 13 residues. V lost 1 base and J lost 5, with 9 bases in between. Germline CDR1 reads SEHNR; CDR2 reads FQNEAQ (reference sequence). The CDR3 here is CASSLDSPDEQYF. Written as DNA, the CDR3 is TGTGCCAGCAGCTTAGACAGTCCTGACGAGCAGTACTTC. Complete variable domain (other parts from reference TRBV7-9 and TRBJ2-7): DTGVSQNPRHKITKRGQNVTFRCDPISEHNRLYWYRQTLGQGPEFLTYFQNEAQLEKSRLLSDRFSAERPKGSFSTLEIQRTEQGDSAMYLCASSLDSPDEQYFGPGTRLTVT.

This CDR3 is CASSEAAGINEKLFF. In nucleotides, the CDR3 is TGTGCCAGCAGTGAAGCCGCAGGTATTAATGAAAAACTGTTTTTT. This rearrangement joins TRBV2 to TRBJ1-4; no firm D call. Germline lookup yields CDR1 SNHLY and CDR2 FYNNEI. The CDR3 spans 15 residues. V dropped 0 bases and J dropped 4 bases, with 9 bases sitting between them.

Remarks on this clone: At one end the junction does not follow the germline gene, possibly because of a read error. This chain connects TRBV5-1 to TRBJ1-1, with unresolved D. The CDR3 sequence is 13 residues long. From germline, CDR1 is SGHRS and CDR2 YFSETQ. The CDR3 DNA reads as TGCGCCAGCAGCTTGTACGCGAACGCTGAAGCTTTCTTT. Protein: CASSLYANAEAFF.

This chain connects TRBV6-5 to TRBJ2-7; D gene ambiguous. Germline V lookup: CDR1 MNHEY, CDR2 SVGAGI. Between the trimmed V and J ends, which lost 11 bases and 1 base, there was a span of 12 bases. There are 12 residues in the CDR3. CDR3 bases: TGTGCCGTCATCGGTAGTTCCTACGAGCAGTACTTC. Protein sequence: CAVIGSSYEQYF.

DNA of the CDR3: TGTGCCAGCAGTTATCGGGAAGCCTCGTCCGGTCAGCCCCAGCATTTT. Its protein product is CASSYREASSGQPQHF. The chain combines TRBV6-6 with TRBJ1-5; D is unresolved. Trimming removed 3 bases at V and 6 bases at J, with 18 bases between. CDR1 is MNHNY, CDR2 SVGAGI, per germline (reference sequence). This CDR3 spans 16 amino acids.

The V and J genes are TRBV6-5 and TRBJ2-5; TRBD1 matches 7 bases. Germline loops: CDR1 MNHEY, CDR2 SVGAGI. The CDR3 totals 11 residues. J gave up 11 bases and V 6 bases, and 6 bases lay outside the gene matches. CDR3 sequence (DNA): TGTGCCAGCAGGCAAACAGGGGTACAGTACTTC. Protein: CASRQTGVQYF.

The J gene is TRBJ1-6, the V gene TRBV29-1; 8 bases are a match to TRBD1. The germline CDR1 and CDR2 sequences are SQVTM and ANQGSEA. The CDR3 sequence is 13 residues long. The V and J ends lost 4 bases and 10 bases, in that order; junction bases with no gene match: 6. CDR3 nucleotide sequence: TGCAGCGTTGCGGACAGGGTGGGCTCACCCCTCCACTTT. This gives the protein CSVADRVGSPLHF.

CDR3 coding DNA: TGTGCCAGCAGTCTAACCGAACAGGAGGCTTTCTTT. Translation: CASSLTEQEAFF. V and J are TRBV6-6 and TRBJ1-1; maybe TRBD1 (5 bases). With 5 bases removed from V and 11 bases from J, the gap between germline ends came to 15 bases. Per germline, CDR1 MNHNY and CDR2 SVGAGI (reference sequence). This CDR3 comprises 12 residues.

This sequence joins TRBV28 and TRBJ2-5; 8 bases are shared with TRBD2. Germline values: CDR1 MDHEN, CDR2 SYDVKM. The CDR3 consists of 13 residues. V lost 10 bases and J lost 4; bases outside the gene matches: 8. The CDR3 region has the DNA TGTGCCACCCACCCGAGCGGGGGAGAGACCCAGTACTTC. It is translated as CATHPSGGETQYF. Supplemented by reference TRBV28 and TRBJ2-5, the full variable domain reads DVKVTQSSRYLVKRTGEKVFLECVQDMDHENMFWYRQDPGLGLRLIYFSYDVKMKEKGDIPEGYSVSREKKERFSLILESASTNQTSMYLCATHPSGGETQYFGPGTRLLVL.

The J gene is TRBJ1-1, the V gene TRBV5-1; no definite D call. The CDR3 covers 15 residues. The V gene's germline CDR1 is SGHRS and CDR2 YFSETQ. Trimming removed 0 bases from V and 4 bases from J, with 13 bases in between. In nucleotides, the CDR3 is TGCGCCAGCAGCTTGGTAGGAGGGATAAGCACTGAAGCTTTCTTT. It yields the protein CASSLVGGISTEAFF. Filled out from reference TRBV5-1 and TRBJ1-1, the complete variable domain reads KAGVTQTPRYLIKTRGQQVTLSCSPISGHRSVSWYQQTPGQGLQFLFEYFSETQRNKGNFPGRFSGRQFSNSRSEMNVSTLELGDSALYLCASSLVGGISTEAFFGQGTRLTVV.

The DNA of the CDR3 is TGTGCCAGCAGTTTAGATCAGGGCTATGGCTACACCTTC. It encodes CASSLDQGYGYTF. The chain carries TRBV27 and TRBJ1-2, with D possibly being TRBD1 (5 bases). The CDR3 has 13 residues. Germline V gene data show CDR1 as MNHEY and CDR2 as SMNVEV (reference sequence). Trimming removed 2 bases at V and 4 bases at J, with 8 bases between.

This chain uses TRBV2 with TRBJ1-1, with D unresolved. CDR1 is SNHLY, CDR2 FYNNEI, per germline. The CDR3 sequence is 15 residues long. Between the trimmed V and J ends, which lost 7 bases and 0 bases, there was a span of 15 bases. CDR3 protein: CASKSQRLLNTEAFF. In DNA, the CDR3 is TGTGCCAGCAAAAGCCAGCGACTATTGAACACTGAAGCTTTCTTT.

This chain uses TRBV19 with TRBJ1-1; D gene ambiguous. The CDR3 is 11 residues long. The germline CDR1 and CDR2 sequences are LNHDA and SQIVND (reference sequence). Between the trimmed V and J ends, which lost 5 bases and 7 bases, there was a span of 8 bases. The CDR3 here is CASSRQFEAFF. The CDR3 DNA follows: TGTGCCAGTAGTCGACAATTTGAAGCTTTCTTT.

This rearrangement joins TRBV19 to TRBJ2-2, with D unclear. V was pared by 1 base and J by 5 bases, with 8 bases between. In germline, CDR1 is LNHDA, CDR2 SQIVND (reference sequence). This CDR3 spans 14 amino acids. Written as DNA, the CDR3 is TGTGCCAGTAGTATAGCCCAGTTAACCGGGGAGCTGTTTTTT. Protein: CASSIAQLTGELFF.

Concerning this clone: This specimen includes other DNA sequences encoding the same CDR3. This chain uses TRBV7-2 with TRBJ1-1, with D unresolved. V lost 1 base, J lost 7 bases, and 10 bases lay in between. Per the germline V gene, CDR1 is SGHTA and CDR2 is FQGNSA. The CDR3 consists of 13 residues. CDR3 region: CASSLVSGVEAFF. CDR3 DNA: TGTGCCAGCAGCTTAGTTTCCGGGGTTGAAGCTTTCTTT. The whole variable domain, filled in from reference TRBV7-2 and TRBJ1-1, reads GAGVSQSPSNKVTEKGKDVELRCDPISGHTALYWYRQSLGQGLEFLIYFQGNSAPDKSGLPSDRFSAERTGGSVSTLTIQRTQQEDSAVYLCASSLVSGVEAFFGQGTRLTVV.

Notes on this clone: This sample includes further DNA sequences coding for the same CDR3. The rearrangement links TRBV28 to TRBJ1-1; no clear D. This CDR3 is 12 amino acids long. The V end lost 6 bases, the J end lost 3 bases, and 8 bases lay between the germline ends. CDR1 MDHEN and CDR2 SYDVKM come from the germline V gene. The chain's CDR3 is CASSLPYTEAFF. The CDR3 region has the DNA TGTGCCAGCAGCCTCCCGTACACTGAAGCTTTCTTT.

V and J are TRBV7-9 and TRBJ1-2, with a tentative D call TRBD1 (5 bases). The CDR3 loop spans 14 amino acids. CDR1 is SEHNR and CDR2 is FQNEAQ in the germline V gene (reference sequence). V lost 5 bases, J lost 6 bases, and 16 bases lay in between. CDR3 residues: CASSPGGERHGYTF. The CDR3 nucleotides read TGTGCCAGCAGCCCGGGGGGGGAGAGACATGGCTACACCTTC.

The V gene is TRBV7-2, the J gene TRBJ2-3; perhaps TRBD2 as D (7 bases). The length of the CDR3 is 16 residues. Trimming left V 1 base short and J 6 bases short, with 17 bases between. Germline values: CDR1 SGHTA, CDR2 FQGNSA. The CDR3 DNA reads as TGTGCCAGCAGCTTAGAATCGGGGGGCTCAGGGGATACGCAGTATTTT. Protein sequence: CASSLESGGSGDTQYF.

The rearrangement joins TRBV27 to TRBJ2-1; TRBD2 might be the D (6 bases). Trimming took off 5 bases at V and 9 bases at J, with 29 bases between the two ends. The length of the CDR3 is 18 residues. In germline, CDR1 is MNHEY, CDR2 SMNVEV (reference sequence). CDR3 in amino acids: CASSPQGGVHPAQGEQFF. The CDR3 region has the DNA TGTGCCAGCAGTCCCCAGGGAGGAGTACACCCTGCACAAGGTGAGCAGTTCTTC.

This chain joins TRBV6-5 and TRBJ2-1; no clear D gene. Germline CDR1 reads MNHEY; CDR2 reads SVGAGI. CDR3 length: 12 residues. With 6 bases removed from V and 1 base from J, the gap between germline ends came to 4 bases. CDR3 DNA sequence: TGTGCCAGCAGCGGGTCCTACAATGAGCAGTTCTTC. Translating gives CASSGSYNEQFF.

This sequence joins TRBV11-1 and TRBJ1-1, with 8 nucleotides matching TRBD1. V was pared by 7 bases and J by 0 bases, with 7 bases of the junction left unmatched. Germline CDR1 reads SGHAT; CDR2 reads FQDESV (reference sequence). The CDR3 has 15 amino acids. The CDR3 region is CASNSDRGMNTEAFF. CDR3 nucleotides: TGTGCCAGCAACTCTGACAGGGGAATGAACACTGAAGCTTTCTTT.